One sample yielded the 32 T cell receptor beta chains listed below, sequenced in a study of blood T cell repertoires in COVID-19 (TCRdb year 2020). To prepare the library, the immunoSEQ multiplex PCR assay was applied. TCRdb stores this immuneACCESS table with in-frame sequences only. Part of the clones is absent; in the studies checked, under half of the shortfall reflects unresolved V genes, and no reason is known for the rest. This sample lists hundreds of thousands of clones; 80% to 90% were detected once. The biggest ten clones account for less than 1.2% of the sample. The sequencing input was PBMCs or T cells enriched from blood (not recorded which). The receptors originated from a man aged 18 to 29 who had recovered from COVID-19.

The chain uses TRBV11-2 and TRBJ2-5; D unresolved. There are 14 residues in the CDR3. Germline assignment: CDR1 SGHAT and CDR2 FQNNGV. Trimming took 4 bases from V and 5 from J, leaving 14 bases between them. CDR3 in amino acids: CASSSRLGEETQYF. CDR3 in DNA: TGTGCCAGCAGCTCGAGACTGGGTGAGGAGACCCAGTACTTC.

The J gene is TRBJ1-3, the V gene TRBV5-6; perhaps TRBD1 as D (5 bases). The CDR3 loop spans 14 amino acids. Trimming removed 7 bases at V and 5 bases at J, with 16 bases between. Germline V CDR1 and CDR2: SGHDT, YYEEEE. CDR3 protein: CASFPWGGRNTIYF. CDR3 bases: TGTGCCAGCTTCCCGTGGGGGGGAAGAAACACCATATATTTT.

The chain links TRBV4-3 to TRBJ2-1; tentative D call: TRBD1 (5 bases). V was trimmed by 8 bases and J by 0 bases, leaving 17 bases between them. Germline V CDR1 and CDR2: LGHNA, YSLEER. The CDR3 is 16 amino acids. For the CDR3, the DNA is TGCGCCAGCGACTCATTGAGACAGAGCTCCTACAATGAGCAGTTCTTC. Translating it yields CASDSLRQSSYNEQFF.

The chain combines TRBV7-9 with TRBJ1-2; tentatively, D is TRBD1 (6 bases). The CDR3 has 12 amino acids. V lost 4 bases and J 6 bases, leaving 9 bases between the germline ends. In germline, CDR1 is SEHNR, CDR2 FQNEAQ (reference sequence). In DNA form, the CDR3 reads TGTGCCAGCAGCTCCACAGGGAATGGCTACACCTTC. Translation: CASSSTGNGYTF.

The rearrangement uses TRBV7-8 and TRBJ2-1, with 9 nucleotides matching TRBD2. Germline CDR1 SGHVS, CDR2 FQNEAQ. The CDR3 totals 17 residues. The V segment lost 5 bases and the J segment 3 bases; nucleotides outside the gene matches: 11. CDR3 bases: TGTGCCAGCAGCCAAATGCTTAGCGGGGGATTCTACAATGAGCAGTTCTTC. This gives the protein CASSQMLSGGFYNEQFF.

Concerning this clone: The same CDR3 arises from other DNA sequences in this sample as well. The rearrangement uses TRBV7-9 and TRBJ1-1; no firm D call. The CDR3 sequence is 12 residues long. Germline lookup yields CDR1 SEHNR and CDR2 FQNEAQ (reference sequence). V shed 3 bases and J shed 5 bases, with 7 bases lying between them. The CDR3 loop is CASSFGVTEAFF. The CDR3 DNA sequence: TGTGCCAGCAGCTTCGGGGTTACTGAAGCTTTCTTT.

This clone was found once. The rearrangement joins TRBV6-5 to TRBJ2-7, with D uncertain. The CDR3 contains 12 residues. Looked up from germline, CDR1 is MNHEY and CDR2 is SVGAGI. V was shortened by 2 bases and J by 6 bases, with 8 bases between the two germline ends. The CDR3 DNA reads as TGTGCCAGCAGTTACGGAGCAGTCGAGCAGTACTTC. It yields the protein CASSYGAVEQYF.

The chain carries TRBV6-5 and TRBJ1-2; 8 positions match TRBD1. Germline CDR1 is MNHEY and CDR2 is SVGAGI. With 2 bases clipped from V and 5 bases from J, the junction kept 10 bases outside the gene matches. This CDR3 spans 16 amino acids. CDR3 bases: TGTGCCAGCAGTTACGGAAAACGGACAGGGATTTATGGCTACACCTTC. Translation: CASSYGKRTGIYGYTF.

The chain is built from TRBV4-1 and TRBJ2-1, with 9 bases fitting TRBD1. Germline V gives CDR1 MGHRA, CDR2 YSYEKL. J lost 4 bases, V lost 4 bases, and 5 bases had no gene match. This CDR3 has 15 residues. The chain's CDR3 is CASSRAGTGYNEQFF. CDR3 DNA: TGCGCCAGCAGCCGAGCCGGGACAGGGTACAATGAGCAGTTCTTC.

In DNA form, the CDR3 reads TGTGCCACCAGCCCAGAAGGAGCGGGAGGACGGAATGAGCAGTTCTTC. Amino acids: CATSPEGAGGRNEQFF. The chain carries TRBV15 and TRBJ2-1; 9 bases line up with TRBD2. Germline V gene sequence: CDR1 LNHNV, CDR2 YYDKDF (reference sequence). The CDR3 runs to 16 residues. Losses at the gene ends were 5 bases for V and 7 bases for J; bases not matched to a gene: 12.

CDR3 residues: CASSYGGYRGYTF. CDR3 nucleotides: TGTGCCAGCAGCTACGGAGGGTATAGAGGCTACACCTTC. V gene TRBV7-2 combines with J gene TRBJ1-2; D gene uncertain. Trimming removed 4 bases from V and 8 bases from J, with 14 bases in between. This CDR3 has 13 residues. Germline assignment: CDR1 SGHTA and CDR2 FQGNSA.

The sample holds a few counts of this clone. V gene TRBV27 combines with J gene TRBJ2-5; D is possibly TRBD2 (6 bases). This CDR3 comprises 16 residues. Trimming pared 5 bases from V and 5 bases from J, leaving 21 bases between. Germline loops: CDR1 MNHEY, CDR2 SMNVEV (reference sequence). CDR3 region: CASSPGTSRVGETQYF. The CDR3 DNA sequence: TGTGCCAGCAGTCCGGGCACTAGCAGGGTTGGGGAGACCCAGTACTTC.

The chain couples TRBV9 to TRBJ1-1, with unresolved D. The V gene lost 0 bases and the J gene lost 5 bases, with 11 bases spanning the gap. The germline V gene encodes CDR1 SGDLS and CDR2 YYNGEE. The CDR3 sequence is 14 residues long. The CDR3 bases are TGTGCCAGCAGCGTAGCGAGCTTCAATACTGAAGCTTTCTTT. It translates to CASSVASFNTEAFF.

This rearrangement joins TRBV6-5 to TRBJ2-1; D call uncertain. Germline V gene lookup returns CDR1 MNHEY and CDR2 SVGAGI. The CDR3 runs 15 residues. The germline V and J ends were trimmed by 6 bases and 1 base, with 13 bases remaining between them. The CDR3 bases are TGTGCCAGCAGACCACAAGGAGTGTCCTACAATGAGCAGTTCTTC. Its translation: CASRPQGVSYNEQFF.

This chain's CDR3 is CASSVPTENIQYF. The DNA of the CDR3 is TGTGCCAGCAGCGTCCCCACAGAGAACATTCAGTACTTC. The J gene is TRBJ2-4, the V gene TRBV9; D gene uncertain. This CDR3 is 13 amino acids long. The V and J ends lost 2 bases and 7 bases respectively, with 10 bases between them. The germline CDR1 and CDR2 sequences are SGDLS and YYNGEE.

The V and J genes are TRBV7-9 and TRBJ2-3, with 7 bases identical to TRBD1. V was pared by 5 bases and J by 7 bases, with 6 bases of the junction left unmatched. Germline CDR1 is SEHNR and CDR2 is FQNEAQ (reference sequence). The CDR3 length is 13 residues. The CDR3 loop reads CASSREGANTQYF. For the CDR3, the DNA is TGTGCCAGCAGCCGAGAGGGGGCAAATACGCAGTATTTT.

V and J are TRBV10-3 and TRBJ2-7; 14 positions agree with TRBD2. This CDR3 spans 14 amino acids. After removal of 8 bases from V and 7 bases from J, the junction contained 7 bases not matched to a gene. CDR1 is ENHRY, CDR2 SYGVKD, per germline. The CDR3 DNA is TGTGCCATCGGAGGACTAGCGGGAGGAAGGGAGCAGTACTTC. Protein product: CAIGGLAGGREQYF.

The chain uses TRBV28 and TRBJ1-5; D is possibly TRBD1 (5 bases). The V gene lost 5 bases and the J gene lost 6 bases, with 26 bases spanning the gap. Germline lookup yields CDR1 MDHEN and CDR2 SYDVKM. The CDR3 contains 18 residues. The CDR3 protein is CASSPYRGGVFLRQPQHF. DNA of the CDR3: TGTGCCAGCAGTCCCTACCGGGGGGGGGTATTCCTCCGTCAGCCCCAGCATTTT.

V is TRBV12-3 or TRBV12-4 and J is TRBJ1-5, with D unresolved. The V gene lost 5 bases and the J gene lost 7 bases, with 9 bases spanning the gap. This CDR3 contains 12 residues. The CDR3 here is CASSQSVQPQHF. DNA of the CDR3: TGTGCCAGCAGTCAGAGCGTCCAGCCCCAGCATTTT.

J is TRBJ1-1 and V is TRBV5-4; 7 bases agree with TRBD1. CDR3 length equals 15 residues. Germline V gene data show CDR1 as SGHNT and CDR2 as YYREEE (reference sequence). After removal of 4 bases from V and 4 bases from J, the junction contained 10 bases not matched to a gene. The CDR3 DNA reads as TGTGCCAGCAGCCAGGGGACAGTTTCTAGCACTGAAGCTTTCTTT. Translating gives CASSQGTVSSTEAFF.

The chain carries TRBV2 and TRBJ1-2, with D maybe TRBD1 (5 bases). V gave up 0 bases and J gave up 8 bases, with 13 bases separating them. The CDR3 is 14 residues long. The germline gives CDR1 SNHLY, CDR2 FYNNEI. This CDR3 reads CASSEARRAGGYTF. The CDR3 DNA reads as TGTGCCAGCAGTGAAGCGCGCAGGGCTGGGGGCTACACCTTC.

V gene TRBV28 combines with J gene TRBJ1-2; D might be TRBD1 (6 bases). CDR3 size: 13 residues. Germline V gene lookup returns CDR1 MDHEN and CDR2 SYDVKM. V gave up 8 bases and J gave up 3 bases, with 13 bases separating them. CDR3 bases: TGTGCCAGCCTGTCAGGGGATCACTATGGCTACACCTTC. Amino acid sequence: CASLSGDHYGYTF.

V is TRBV28 and J is TRBJ1-1, with 10 bases aligning to TRBD1. J gave up 2 bases and V 6 bases, and 6 bases lay outside the gene matches. The CDR3 contains 15 residues. Germline values: CDR1 MDHEN, CDR2 SYDVKM. CDR3 nucleotide sequence: TGTGCCAGCAGACGGACAGGGGGGGTTAACACTGAAGCTTTCTTT. Translation: CASRRTGGVNTEAFF.

The chain links TRBV10-2 to TRBJ2-7; tentatively, D is TRBD2 (5 bases). The germline V gene encodes CDR1 WSHSY and CDR2 SAAADI. V was clipped by 0 bases and J by 4 bases, with 13 bases between them. CDR3 length equals 15 residues. The CDR3 here is CASSESSGMGYEQYF. The CDR3 DNA sequence: TGCGCCAGCAGTGAGTCGTCCGGGATGGGGTACGAGCAGTACTTC.

The chain links TRBV19 to TRBJ2-7; 9 bases map to TRBD1. CDR3 size: 19 residues. The germline gives CDR1 LNHDA, CDR2 SQIVND (reference sequence). With V trimmed by 0 bases and J by 3 bases, 15 bases remained unmatched. The CDR3, as DNA: TGTGCCAGTAGTATAGATGGCAGGACAGGGGCTTCTCTTATCTACGAGCAGTACTTC. Protein sequence: CASSIDGRTGASLIYEQYF.

This chain connects TRBV6-5 to TRBJ2-2; D is possibly TRBD1 (6 bases). There are 12 residues in the CDR3. CDR1 MNHEY and CDR2 SVGAGI come from the germline V gene. The V gene lost 6 bases and the J gene lost 6 bases, with 8 bases spanning the gap. DNA of the CDR3: TGTGCCAGCAGAGGGGGTTCCGGGGAGCTGTTTTTT. Its translation is CASRGGSGELFF.

This clone occurred once. The rearrangement links TRBV12-3 or TRBV12-4 to TRBJ2-5, with D possibly being TRBD2 (5 bases). The CDR3 runs 13 residues. The V end was cut by 3 bases, the J end by 0 bases, with 5 bases between. The CDR3 bases are TGTGCCAGCAGTTTCGGGGACCAAGAGACCCAGTACTTC. The encoded protein is CASSFGDQETQYF.

This clone was recorded only once. The J gene is TRBJ1-5, the V gene TRBV7-3, with D tentatively TRBD1 (5 bases). Germline CDR1 is SGHTA and CDR2 is FQGTGA. Trimming left V 5 bases short and J 1 base short, with 12 bases between. This CDR3 has 15 amino acids. The CDR3 is CASSLLPGSNQPQHF. CDR3 bases: TGTGCCAGCAGCCTACTCCCAGGGAGCAATCAGCCCCAGCATTTT.

The chain is built from TRBV6-5 and TRBJ1-1; D not certain. CDR3 length: 15 residues. Between the trimmed V and J ends, which lost 0 bases and 2 bases, there was a span of 10 bases. Germline CDR1 reads MNHEY; CDR2 reads SVGAGI. The CDR3 DNA follows: TGTGCCAGCAGTTACTCACAATCGGGTAACACTGAAGCTTTCTTT. Its protein is CASSYSQSGNTEAFF.

CDR3 amino acids: CASSLGAARSEQYF. CDR3 in DNA: TGTGCCAGCAGCTTGGGCGCCGCACGATCAGAGCAGTACTTC. The V gene is TRBV7-2, the J gene TRBJ2-7; D remains ambiguous. Germline assignment: CDR1 SGHTA and CDR2 FQGNSA. V lost 3 bases to trimming and J lost 7 bases, with 16 bases between them. The CDR3 loop spans 14 amino acids.

CDR3 coding DNA: TGTGCCAGCAGCTTAGCGGGCATTGGGACTAATGAAAAACTGTTTTTT. Residues: CASSLAGIGTNEKLFF. The chain recombines TRBV7-8 with TRBJ1-4; D remains unclear. The V gene lost 0 bases and the J gene lost 2 bases, with 10 bases spanning the gap. Germline CDR1 is SGHVS and CDR2 is FQNEAQ. The CDR3 has 16 residues.

The V gene is TRBV11-2, the J gene TRBJ2-2; D unclear. The V gene lost 0 bases and the J gene lost 3 bases, with 5 bases spanning the gap. CDR3 size: 14 residues. Germline assignment: CDR1 SGHAT and CDR2 FQNNGV. CDR3 amino acids: CASSLDPYTGELFF. The DNA of the CDR3 is TGTGCCAGCAGCTTAGATCCCTACACCGGGGAGCTGTTTTTT.